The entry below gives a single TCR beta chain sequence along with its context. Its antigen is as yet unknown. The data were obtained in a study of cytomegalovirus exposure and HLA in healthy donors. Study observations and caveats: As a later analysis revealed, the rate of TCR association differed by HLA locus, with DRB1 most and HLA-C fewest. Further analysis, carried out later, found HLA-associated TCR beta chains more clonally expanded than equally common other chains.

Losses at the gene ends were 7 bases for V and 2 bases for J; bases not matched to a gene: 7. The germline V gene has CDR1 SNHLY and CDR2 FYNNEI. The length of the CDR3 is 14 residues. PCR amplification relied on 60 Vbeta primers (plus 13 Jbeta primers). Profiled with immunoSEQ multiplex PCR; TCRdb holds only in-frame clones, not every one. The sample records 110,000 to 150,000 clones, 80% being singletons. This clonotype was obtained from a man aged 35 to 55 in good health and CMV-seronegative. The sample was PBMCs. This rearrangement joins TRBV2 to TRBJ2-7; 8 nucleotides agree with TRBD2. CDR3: CASTRSSGAYEQYF. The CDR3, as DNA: TGTGCCAGCACCCGGAGTAGCGGGGCCTACGAGCAGTACTTC.